The entry below describes one TCR beta chain. Its antigen is currently unknown. TCRdb re-derived calls from the 5' RACE reads in MiXCR, one entry per CDR3 protein. The sample comprises 350,000 to 400,000 distinct CDR3 sequences, around 21% of which are singletons, and about an eighth rests with the top ten. The CDR3 covers 15 residues. The V gene lost 2 bases and the J gene lost 6 bases, with 16 bases spanning the gap. Germline loops: CDR1 ENHRY, CDR2 SYGVKD. This record comes from a study of T-cell memory formation after mild COVID-19. Overall study context: Each donor largely had its own TCR clusters.

Points from the study as a whole: Among contracting clones, CD4+ were mainly CM/EM and CD8+ enriched in EMRA. Among clones contracting day 15 to 85, CD4/CD8 was balanced, whereas later expanders leaned CD4+.

This TCR derives from an adult woman who had mild COVID-19 (a few samples of this study predate the infection). Cell type and time point are not known. Source material: PBMCs or a T cell subset sorted from them (not recorded which). The chain is built from TRBV10-3 and TRBJ1-1, with D possibly being TRBD1 (5 bases). The CDR3 coding sequence is TGTGCCATCAGTGAGGGTCCAGGGCTTGCCCCTGAAGCTTTCTTT. Translating gives CAISEGPGLAPEAFF.